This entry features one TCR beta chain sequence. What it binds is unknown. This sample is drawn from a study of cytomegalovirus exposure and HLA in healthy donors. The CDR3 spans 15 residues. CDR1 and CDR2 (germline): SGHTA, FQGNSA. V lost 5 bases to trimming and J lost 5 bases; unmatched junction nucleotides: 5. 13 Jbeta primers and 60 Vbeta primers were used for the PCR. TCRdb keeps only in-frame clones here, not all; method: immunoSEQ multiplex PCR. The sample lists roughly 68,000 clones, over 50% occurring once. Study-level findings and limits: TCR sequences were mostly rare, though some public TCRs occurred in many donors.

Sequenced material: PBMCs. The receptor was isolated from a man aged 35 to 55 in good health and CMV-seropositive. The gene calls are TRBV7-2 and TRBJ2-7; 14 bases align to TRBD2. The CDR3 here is CASSTRLAGGDEQYF. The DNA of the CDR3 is TGTGCCAGCAGCACCAGACTAGCGGGGGGGGACGAGCAGTACTTC.